This T cell receptor (beta chain) was documented in a study of T cell responses to AZD1222 COVID-19 vaccine. As concerns this clone: The antigen remains undetermined.

Study-wide points: Mapped onto spike, vaccine-associated CD4 TCRs spanned it and were dominant at 160-218 and 743-854. Unmutated variant regions are reportedly targeted by nearly half of spike-specific TCRs. White British people made up most donors, females outnumbered males, and clonal diversity was possibly underestimated.

Germline V gene data show CDR1 as MNHEY and CDR2 as SVGAGI. CDR3 length equals 14 residues. V was clipped by 3 bases and J by 2 bases, with 10 bases between them. Whether given at about 4 or about 12 weeks, second doses were pooled. Libraries were prepared by immunoSEQ multiplex PCR; TCRdb keeps only in-frame clonotypes and omits some of them. The table lists about 200,000 clones, around 93% of them singletons, with about 1% in the top ten. The sample in question was peripheral blood, obtained 28 days after the second AZD1222 dose. The rearrangement joins TRBV6-5 to TRBJ1-1, with D hard to call. The source is an adult who received the AZD1222 COVID-19 vaccine. The CDR3: CASSYSRPNTEAFF. CDR3 nucleotides: TGTGCCAGCAGTTATAGCCGGCCCAACACTGAAGCTTTCTTT.